The clone carrying this T cell receptor beta chain occurred a few times. What it recognizes is unknown. This CDR3 contains 16 residues. Trimming removed 5 bases at V and 7 bases at J, with 22 bases between. Germline CDR1 SGHTA, CDR2 FQGNSA. These data are taken from a study of human T cells and chemical hapten exposure. Study at large: The sensitizing agent was 2% DPC, placed on 2 cm by 2 cm of upper inner arm skin. Study-level results: Expanded TCR counts at PT1 went up together with patch test score, a positive correlation. Among TCRs, those above 1 in 1000 frequency were unaffected by DPC sensitization.

TCRdb recomputed calls from the RACE reads with MiXCR, one row per CDR3 protein. The sample holds about 51,000 distinct CDR3 sequences, roughly 8.8% seen once. Time point described: pre-sensitization, week 0. Treatment denoted: therapeutic diphenylcyclopropenone sensitization with weekly scalp DPC. This chain connects TRBV7-2 to TRBJ2-3; D may match TRBD1 or TRBD2 (5 bases each). The origin of this receptor is a woman aged 40 to 50 with alopecia areata. Some clones in this sample may be carry-over from other donors' samples. The sequencing used whole blood, collected in connection with sensitization to the hapten diphenylcyclopropenone (DPC). DNA of the CDR3: TGTGCCAGCAGCGCCCGGGACCCCCAAACCTCCAATACGCAGTATTTT. It specifies CASSARDPQTSNTQYF.